This TCR beta chain was identified in a study of blood T cell repertoires in COVID-19. Study summary: PBMCs, B-cell-depleted T cells, or T cells were the source of the cDNA or gDNA that made up the material.

The data were produced by immunoSEQ multiplex PCR, yet TCRdb's version contains in-frame clones alone and is incomplete. The repertoire has some 60,000 clones, around 87% of them found once; the top ten carry 0.9% to 1.2%. J was trimmed by 4 bases and V by 10 bases; bases with no gene match: 11. The V gene's germline CDR1 is WNHNN and CDR2 SYGVQD (reference sequence). The CDR3 has 15 amino acids. The sequence was obtained from a man aged 65-85 years with acute or convalescent COVID-19. The V gene is TRBV10-1, the J gene TRBJ2-1; the match to TRBD2 covers 9 bases. Sequences were obtained from peripheral blood. The CDR3 nucleotides read TGCGCCACGGCTTGGCGGGGGGGGCGATACAATGAGCAGTTCTTC. Amino acids: CATAWRGGRYNEQFF.